This record covers a single TCR beta chain. This clone was counted once. Its antigen remains undetermined. Nothing much larger sits one base from this clone, and base qualities are not available. These data come from a study of T cell changes during pregnancy in multiple sclerosis (dated by TCRdb to between 2018 and 2021). As for the study more broadly: In women with multiple sclerosis, the researchers looked at how the T cell repertoire shifted as pregnancy progressed.

Cut back by 6 bases and 7 bases, the V and J ends lie 12 bases apart. Reading from cysteine to phenylalanine, the CDR3 counts 12 amino acids. Only the CDR3 part of the read is kept: 36 bases, read in frame from the first base. Looking up the germline V gene yields CDR1 LGHNT and CDR2 FRNRAP. Receptor amplification or capture employed the immunoSEQ multiplex PCR assay. This is the immuneACCESS table as TCRdb keeps it, with only in-frame sequences that have V and J called. A part of the clones is gone; compared with another copy, unresolved V genes explain less than half, and the rest is unexplained. Counted in this sample were around 92,000 clones; 90% to 95% of them appeared once. Of the sample, less than 2.5% falls within the top ten clones.

The receptor's source is a female donor with multiple sclerosis, enrolled in a pregnancy study. This specimen consisted of peripheral blood, obtained in the third trimester of pregnancy. The V and J genes are TRBV12-5 and TRBJ1-2; a confident D gene designation cannot be given. The DNA sequence follows: TGTGCTAGTGGGACACAGAAGTTTGGCTACACCTTC. The resulting protein is CASGTQKFGYTF. Beyond the CDR3, the reference TRBV12-5 and TRBJ1-2 genes provide the residues; the full variable domain reads: DARVTQTPRHKVTEMGQEVTMRCQPILGHNTVFWYRQTMMQGLELLAYFRNRAPLDDSGMPKDRFSAEMPDATLATLKIQPSEPRDSAVYFCASGTQKFGYTFGSGTRLTVV.